This is a list of T cell receptor beta chains from one sample in a study of shared clonotypes between healthy human individuals. The method was immunoSEQ multiplex PCR; TCRdb's version includes in-frame clones alone and lacks a portion of them. The sample shows around 2.5 million clones, 93% of them seen only once. The sequencing input was naive CD4+ T cells from PBMCs. The receptors shown here come from a man younger than 30 in good health. Some clones in this sample may be carry-over from other donors' samples. The conserved cysteine and the conserved F or W are not part of the CDR3 here. Not every row has a clone size; where given, it reads once, few, many or a size class.

TRBV30	TRBJ2-1	NA	AWREPPGYNEQF
TRBV27	TRBJ2-1	NA	ASSFADHSYNEQF
TRBV5-1	TRBJ2-6	NA	ASSLVAGGASGANVLT
TRBV7-2	TRBJ2-3	NA	ASSLVWGNTDTQY
TRBV7-2	TRBJ1-1	NA	ASSFRTGEAF
TRBV6-1	TRBJ1-2	NA	ASDLTGGLGGYT
TRBV7-8	TRBJ1-2	NA	ASSLQEATGLYGYT
TRBV19	TRBJ1-5	few	ASRGLTAKDQPQH
TRBV2	TRBJ2-7	NA	ASSETLLPLRTGSYEQY
TRBV5-1	TRBJ2-3	NA	ASRLDRATDTQY
TRBV30	TRBJ2-7	NA	AWNPGSHYEQY
TRBV10-3	TRBJ2-3	once	AISLGTGIPTDTQY
TRBV21-1	TRBJ1-2	NA	ASSKARWTGLSNYGYT
TRBV5-1	TRBJ1-1	NA	ASSLTDTEAF
TRBV6-1	TRBJ2-1	NA	ASSRNSGIEQF
TRBV5-1	TRBJ2-3	NA	ASSLSAGITDTQY
TRBV27	TRBJ1-5	once	ASSRGSNQPQH
TRBV25-1	TRBJ2-3	NA	ASTDTDTQY
TRBV6-5	TRBJ1-3	NA	ASSYGPAPGNTIY
TRBV2	TRBJ2-3	once	ASSVQAVTDTQY
TRBV18	TRBJ2-5	NA	ASSPNRGRETQY
TRBV7-3	TRBJ1-1	NA	ASSLEGSPGIEAF
TRBV7-2	TRBJ1-2	NA	ASSLGTTSFYGYT
TRBV19	TRBJ1-2	NA	ASRTTRRDGGGYT
TRBV18	TRBJ2-7	NA	ASSPGAGASPEQY
TRBV21-1	TRBJ1-5	NA	ASSKGAGANNQPQH
TRBV6-1	TRBJ1-4	NA	ASSEVSGIGEKLF
TRBV11-3	TRBJ2-3	NA	ASSLAGQGKGDTQY
TRBV19	TRBJ2-2	NA	ASKNPGSSGYTGELF
TRBV5-4	TRBJ1-6	NA	ASSLATGHSSPLH
TRBV25-1	TRBJ1-6	NA	ASSTQGNYNSPLH
TRBV5-8	TRBJ2-5	NA	ASSSAGLAGVETQY
TRBV7-8	TRBJ2-1	NA	ASSSYQGSSYNEQF
TRBV7-2	TRBJ2-7	NA	ASSLGPGESYEQY
TRBV19	TRBJ1-1	few	ASSIGTGNTEAF
TRBV2	TRBJ1-1	NA	ASSLGRMNTEAF
TRBV7-3	TRBJ2-5	NA	ASSLSPRETQY
TRBV7-7	TRBJ2-5	NA	ASSVGGSQETQY
TRBV19	TRBJ2-7	NA	ASRMGQGSYEQY
TRBV15	TRBJ1-3	NA	ATSRAANSGNTIY